This T cell receptor (beta chain) was documented in a study of T cells in Graves' hyperthyroidism and ophthalmopathy. At the level of the study: Specimen type is peripheral blood, collected at initial diagnosis prior to any treatment. Notes on the study in general: Stable hyperthyroidism and ophthalmopathy were separated using 13 V-J signatures. The model foresaw ophthalmopathy a median roughly 6 months prior to onset.

The CDR3 sequence is 14 residues long. Trimming left V 4 bases short and J 2 bases short, with 15 bases between. Germline CDR1 reads GTSNPN; CDR2 reads SVGIG (reference sequence). Amplification of TCR beta CDR3 regions was performed using RNA transcripts as template. TCR CDR3 underwent first-round RT-PCR with the HTBI primer set. Each CDR3 protein is one row after TCRdb ran MiXCR on the multiplex PCR reads. The sample includes more than 500,000 distinct CDR3 sequences, 15% to 20% of them seen just once. This clonotype was counted ten times or more. The target antigen is unknown. The PBMCs were taken from 10 ml of fresh peripheral blood.

V is TRBV30 and J is TRBJ2-7, with D possibly TRBD2 on 6 matching bases. The material sequenced was blood. The sequence was obtained from a woman aged 25 to 45 with Graves' ophthalmopathy. The CDR3 bases are TGTGCCTGGACGGTCGGCGGGATTGCCTACGAGCAGTACTTC. Amino acids: CAWTVGGIAYEQYF.